Sequencing of this T cell receptor beta chain was carried out in a study of early T cells in non-severe SARS-CoV-2 infection. Study details: Sequencing was performed on bulk RNA from unsorted whole blood, leaving chains unpaired.

This clonotype has ten or more counts. Its cognate antigen is unknown. Individual cDNA molecules were tagged with unique molecular identifiers. MiXCR, applied by TCRdb to the 5' RACE reads, yields one record per CDR3 protein. The sample consists of roughly 29,000 distinct CDR3 sequences, approximately 4.2% of them appearing once. Study results and caveats: Anti-spike CD8 responses were favored by VDJdb matching, which missed private and CD4 specificities.

With V trimmed by 3 bases and J by 4 bases, 19 bases remained unmatched. Germline V gene lookup returns CDR1 DFQATT and CDR2 SNEGSKA (reference sequence). CDR3 length: 21 amino acids. The receptor's source is an adult who was a healthcare worker with PCR-confirmed SARS-CoV-2 infection or an uninfected control (not recorded which). The J gene is TRBJ2-2, the V gene TRBV20-1, with 14 bases matching TRBD2. The specimen sequenced was whole blood. CDR3: CSASRSPDRKTSGRGTGELFF. The CDR3 DNA is TGCAGTGCTAGCCGGTCACCGGACAGGAAGACTAGCGGGAGGGGCACCGGGGAGCTGTTTTTT.